The 2 T cell receptor beta chains in this list originate from one sample, sequenced in a study of vaccination effects on CD4 cells after COVID-19. After expansion with viral peptide pools in the ViraFEST assay, antigen-specific CD4+ T cells were sequenced. Following a 10-day culture, CD4+ T cells were purified. Vaccine recipients lacked prior SARS-CoV-2 infection and had negative nucleocapsid antibodies. TCRdb keeps only in-frame clones here, not all; method: immunoSEQ multiplex PCR. The table shows tens of thousands of clones, with around 69% occurring only once. These TCRs are of unknown antigen specificity. The sequencing used CD4+ T cells from PBMCs cultured with HCoV-NL63 spike peptides, collected before COVID-19 vaccination. All receptors derive from a human donor who received a COVID-19 vaccine.

This rearrangement joins TRBV24-1 to TRBJ2-2; the match to TRBD2 covers 8 bases. The CDR3 sequence is 15 residues long. Trimming cost V 7 bases and J 6 bases; bases outside gene matches: 9. The germline CDR1 and CDR2 sequences are KGHDR and SFDVKD. The CDR3 region is CATSPPRGGAGELFF. CDR3 nucleotides: TGTGCCACCAGCCCCCCTCGGGGGGGAGCCGGGGAGCTGTTTTTT.

The chain carries TRBV7-2 and TRBJ1-4, with TRBD1 matching over 7 bases. Germline assignment: CDR1 SGHTA and CDR2 FQGNSA. The CDR3 runs 16 residues. The junction had 13 bases not matched to a gene; V was cut back by 5 bases and J by 7 bases. CDR3 nucleotide sequence: TGTGCCAGCAGCGACTACCGTGTAGGGGGCCGTGAAAAACTGTTTTTT. This encodes CASSDYRVGGREKLFF. Supplemented by reference TRBV7-2 and TRBJ1-4, the full variable domain reads GAGVSQSPSNKVTEKGKDVELRCDPISGHTALYWYRQSLGQGLEFLIYFQGNSAPDKSGLPSDRFSAERTGGSVSTLTIQRTQQEDSAVYLCASSDYRVGGREKLFFGSGTQLSVL.